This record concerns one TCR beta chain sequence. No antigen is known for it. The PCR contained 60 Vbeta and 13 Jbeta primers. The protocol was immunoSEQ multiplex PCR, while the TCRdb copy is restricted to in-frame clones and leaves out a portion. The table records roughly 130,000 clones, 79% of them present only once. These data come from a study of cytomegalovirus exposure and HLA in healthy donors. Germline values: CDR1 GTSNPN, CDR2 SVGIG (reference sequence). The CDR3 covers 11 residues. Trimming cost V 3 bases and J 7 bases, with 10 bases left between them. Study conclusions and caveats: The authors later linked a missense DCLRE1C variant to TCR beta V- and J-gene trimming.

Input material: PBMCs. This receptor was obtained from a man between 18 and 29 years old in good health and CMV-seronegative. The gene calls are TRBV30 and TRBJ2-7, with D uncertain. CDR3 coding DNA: TGTGCCTGGAGCTACGGTGGAGAGCAGTACGTC. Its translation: CAWSYGGEQYV.